What follows are 5 T cell receptor beta chains derived from one specimen sequenced in a study of blood T cell repertoires in COVID-19. The repertoire was sequenced with immunoSEQ multiplex PCR; TCRdb's copy has only in-frame clones and lacks some. The sample includes about 150,000 clones, around 89% of them seen just once. Sequencing was done on a sample of peripheral blood. The receptors stem from a man aged 55 to 69 with active or convalescent COVID-19.

In this sample, this clone turned up a few times. The chain uses TRBV25-1 and TRBJ2-7; 7 bases line up with TRBD1. The CDR3 length is 13 residues. The J segment lost 0 bases and the V segment lost 8 bases, leaving 4 bases of the junction unmatched. From germline, CDR1 is MGHDK and CDR2 SYGVNS. Here the CDR3 reads CASSRDSSYEQYF. The CDR3 region has the DNA TGTGCCAGCTCCCGGGACAGCTCCTACGAGCAGTACTTC.

The gene calls are TRBV5-1 and TRBJ2-2; D is perhaps TRBD1 (6 bases). Germline-derived CDR1 and CDR2 are SGHRS and YFSETQ. The length of the CDR3 is 18 residues. V lost 0 bases and J 2 bases, leaving 17 bases between the germline ends. CDR3 in DNA: TGCGCCAGCAGCTTGGCCCGTAGCACAGGGAGTAACACCGGGGAGCTGTTTTTT. It is translated as CASSLARSTGSNTGELFF. Complete variable domain (other parts from reference TRBV5-1 and TRBJ2-2): KAGVTQTPRYLIKTRGQQVTLSCSPISGHRSVSWYQQTPGQGLQFLFEYFSETQRNKGNFPGRFSGRQFSNSRSEMNVSTLELGDSALYLCASSLARSTGSNTGELFFGEGSRLTVL.

This rearrangement joins TRBV6-2 or TRBV6-3 to TRBJ1-2, with 9 bases aligning to TRBD1. J lost 7 bases, V lost 4 bases, and 10 bases had no gene match. This CDR3 contains 15 residues. Germline CDR1 MNHEY, CDR2 SVGEGT. The CDR3 sequence: CASSSRTGARAGYTF. The CDR3 DNA sequence: TGTGCCAGCAGTTCCCGGACAGGGGCCCGAGCTGGCTACACCTTC.

The chain uses TRBV5-1 and TRBJ1-2, with 10 bases lining up with TRBD1. The CDR3 sequence is 15 residues long. V was clipped by 0 bases and J by 9 bases; unmatched bases: 8. Looked up from germline, CDR1 is SGHRS and CDR2 is YFSETQ. The CDR3 is CASSLEWGQGQSYTF. In DNA form, the CDR3 reads TGCGCCAGCAGCTTGGAGTGGGGACAGGGGCAAAGCTACACCTTC.

The CDR3 is CAWTVPGGGNIQYF. CDR3 DNA: TGTGCCTGGACGGTTCCGGGGGGAGGGAACATTCAGTACTTC. The chain recombines TRBV30 with TRBJ2-4; TRBD2 matches at 7 bases. Germline V lookup: CDR1 GTSNPN, CDR2 SVGIG (reference sequence). The trim removed 4 bases at V and 7 bases at J, leaving 10 bases unmatched. The CDR3 is 14 residues long.